A single sample gave rise to the 2 T cell receptor beta chains below, sequenced in a study of T cells in Graves' hyperthyroidism and ophthalmopathy. The source material, RNA transcripts, was used to amplify TCR beta CDR3 regions. The HTBI primer set was used in a first-round RT-PCR of the TCR CDR3. MiXCR was run by TCRdb on the multiplex PCR reads, yielding one entry per CDR3 protein. Counted here are about 200,000 distinct CDR3 sequences, around 16% occurring once; the ten biggest clones make up over 35%. The sequenced material came from blood. Source of these receptors: a man aged 35-49 years with Graves' hyperthyroidism.

This clonotype has ten or more counts. This chain connects TRBV3-1 to TRBJ1-5; D gene unclear. Trimming left V 3 bases short and J 5 bases short, with 11 bases between. The CDR3 runs to 14 residues. CDR1 and CDR2 from the germline V gene are LGHDT and YNNKEL (reference sequence). CDR3 amino acids: CASSQFLGDQPQHF. In DNA, the CDR3 is TGTGCCAGCAGCCAGTTCTTGGGCGATCAGCCCCAGCATTTT.

The chain joins TRBV7-2 to TRBJ2-5, with 10 nucleotides matching TRBD2. Germline assignment: CDR1 SGHTA and CDR2 FQGNSA. This CDR3 region has 16 residues. The junction had 2 bases not matched to a gene; V was cut back by 1 base and J by 0 bases. CDR3 region: CASSLVLAGDQETQYF. CDR3 DNA: TGTGCCAGCAGCTTAGTCCTAGCGGGGGACCAAGAGACCCAGTACTTC.